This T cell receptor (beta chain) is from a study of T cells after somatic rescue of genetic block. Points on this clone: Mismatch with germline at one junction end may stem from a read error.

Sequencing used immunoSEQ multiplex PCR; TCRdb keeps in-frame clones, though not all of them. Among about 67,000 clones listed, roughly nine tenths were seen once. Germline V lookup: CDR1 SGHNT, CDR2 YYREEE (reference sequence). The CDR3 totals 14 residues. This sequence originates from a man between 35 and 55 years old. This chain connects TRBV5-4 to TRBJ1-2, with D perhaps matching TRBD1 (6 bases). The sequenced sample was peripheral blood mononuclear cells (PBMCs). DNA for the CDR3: TGTGCCAGCAGCACAAGGACAGCTAACTATGGCCACACCTTC. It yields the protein CASSTRTANYGHTF.